The rows below give T cell receptor beta chains drawn from one sample of a study of a mutant IDH1 vaccine in newly diagnosed glioma. The table came from immunoSEQ multiplex PCR; TCRdb's copy has only in-frame clones and leaves some out. In the table there are about 88,000 clones, approximately 80% of which are singletons. This material consisted of PBMCs, taken from a glioma patient treated with radiotherapy, temozolomide or both. These receptor sequences come from a man aged 35 to 55 with glioma. Some clones in this sample may be carry-over from other donors' samples. Both conserved end residues are part of each CDR3. A D gene is named only where the DNA matches it firmly. Clone size is stated in some rows and not others, as once, few, many or a class when expanded.

size,J,V,D,CDR3,DNA
few,TRBJ2-7,TRBV4-2,-,CASSQGTERISYEQYF,TGTGCCAGCAGCCAAGGGACAGAAAGGATCTCCTACGAGCAGTACTTC
-,TRBJ2-7,TRBV29-1,-,CSVGEQGTPYEQYF,TGCAGCGTTGGGGAACAGGGCACCCCCTACGAGCAGTACTTC
-,TRBJ2-5,TRBV2,-,CASSTTTGLHGTETQYF,TGTGCCAGCAGTACAACAACCGGGCTACACGGGACGGAGACCCAGTACTTC
-,TRBJ2-2,TRBV2,-,CASNVGDSAGGELFF,TGTGCCAGCAACGTCGGGGACTCGGCGGGGGGGGAGCTGTTTTTT
-,TRBJ1-1,TRBV19,-,CASSMGSSREAFF,TGTGCCAGTAGTATGGGGTCCTCCAGGGAAGCTTTCTTT
-,TRBJ1-5,TRBV19,TRBD1,CASSRDRGGRNQPQHF,TGTGCCAGTAGTCGGGACAGGGGGGGTCGGAATCAGCCCCAGCATTTT
-,TRBJ2-5,TRBV6-1,TRBD1,CASSSRDRGVETQYF,TGTGCCAGCAGTTCTCGGGACAGGGGTGTAGAGACCCAGTACTTC
-,TRBJ1-2,TRBV7-9,-,CASSLAGGNGYTF,TGTGCCAGCAGCTTAGCAGGGGGGAATGGCTACACCTTC
-,TRBJ2-7,TRBV6-6,-,CASSYREYGEQYF,TGTGCCAGCAGTTACAGGGAATATGGCGAGCAGTACTTC
few,TRBJ2-2,TRBV6-5,TRBD1,CASSPDRGSTGELFF,TGTGCCAGCAGCCCAGACAGGGGAAGCACCGGGGAGCTGTTTTTT
-,TRBJ1-5,TRBV2,TRBD1,CASSFQGALKGNQPQHF,TGTGCCAGCAGTTTTCAGGGGGCGCTTAAGGGCAATCAGCCCCAGCATTTT
-,TRBJ1-2,TRBV7-9,-,CASSHPEGGVNYGYTF,TGTGCCAGCAGCCACCCGGAGGGAGGGGTTAACTATGGCTACACCTTC
once,TRBJ1-3,TRBV2,-,CASSLGTGNTIYF,TGTGCCAGCAGCTTGGGAACTGGAAACACCATATATTTT
-,TRBJ2-6,TRBV5-6,-,CASSPLRRAHSGANVLTF,TGTGCCAGCAGCCCCCTCCGCAGGGCACACTCTGGGGCCAACGTCCTGACTTTC
-,TRBJ1-5,TRBV6-6,-,CASSYARETSNQPQHF,TGTGCCAGCAGTTACGCGCGTGAGACTAGCAATCAGCCCCAGCATTTT
-,TRBJ1-1,TRBV5-1,-,CASSLAQGEGGVEAFF,TGCGCCAGCAGCTTGGCCCAAGGCGAGGGGGGCGTTGAAGCTTTCTTT
-,TRBJ2-6,TRBV15,-,CATRESGANVLTF,TGTGCCACCAGGGAATCTGGGGCCAACGTCCTGACTTTC
once,TRBJ1-2,TRBV5-4,-,CASSLGPSSSKTGGYTF,TGTGCCAGCAGCTTGGGGCCATCATCATCTAAAACGGGCGGCTACACCTTC
-,TRBJ2-1,TRBV19,TRBD2,CASSPTSGGANEQFF,TGTGCCAGTAGCCCTACTAGCGGGGGGGCGAATGAGCAGTTCTTC
-,TRBJ2-7,TRBV5-4,-,CASRPQGIGNEQYF,TGTGCCAGCAGACCACAGGGTATCGGGAACGAGCAGTACTTC
-,TRBJ2-1,TRBV4-1,TRBD1,CASSPRDRGSDEQFF,TGCGCCAGCAGCCCCCGGGACAGGGGATCCGATGAGCAGTTCTTC
-,TRBJ2-2,TRBV11-2,-,CASSFKSRGEVGELFF,TGTGCCAGCAGCTTCAAAAGCAGGGGGGAGGTCGGGGAGCTGTTTTTT
-,TRBJ2-1,TRBV29-1,-,CSVEDGATNLEQFF,TGCAGCGTTGAAGATGGGGCCACCAATCTTGAGCAGTTCTTC
-,TRBJ1-1,TRBV18,-,CASSPRERDTEAFF,TGTGCCAGCTCACCACGGGAAAGGGACACTGAAGCTTTCTTT
-,TRBJ2-5,TRBV10-2,TRBD1,CASSEAGGKTQYF,TGCGCCAGCAGTGAAGCAGGGGGAAAGACCCAGTACTTC
-,TRBJ2-2,TRBV7-2,TRBD2,CASSLRQRGGPGELFF,TGTGCCAGCAGCTTAAGGCAGCGGGGGGGCCCTGGGGAGCTGTTTTTT
-,TRBJ2-1,TRBV29-1,TRBD1,CSVEDPARGPTYNEQFF,TGCAGCGTTGAAGATCCGGCCAGGGGGCCCACCTACAATGAGCAGTTCTTC
-,TRBJ1-2,TRBV5-1,TRBD1,CASSPVVRDSGYTF,TGCGCCAGCAGCCCGGTGGTCCGGGACAGTGGCTACACCTTC
once,TRBJ2-1,TRBV5-1,-,CASSLNQGGYYNEQFF,TGCGCCAGCAGCTTGAACCAGGGAGGCTACTACAATGAGCAGTTCTTC
-,TRBJ1-2,TRBV30,-,CAWTRGAGSDGYTF,TGTGCCTGGACCCGCGGGGCAGGGAGCGATGGCTACACCTTC
-,TRBJ2-7,TRBV5-1,TRBD2,CASSLSGGWYEQYF,TGCGCCAGCAGCTTAAGCGGGGGGTGGTACGAGCAGTACTTC
-,TRBJ2-7,TRBV19,-,CASSPLGQGLPYEQYF,TGTGCCAGTTCCCCCCTGGGGCAGGGTCTTCCCTACGAGCAGTACTTC
-,TRBJ2-2,TRBV15,TRBD2,CATSRVGLAGGPTGELFF,TGTGCCACCAGCAGAGTGGGACTAGCGGGGGGGCCCACCGGGGAGCTGTTTTTT
once,TRBJ2-7,TRBV5-8,-,CASSQTPYYEQYF,TGTGCCAGCAGCCAAACACCCTACTACGAGCAGTACTTC